This T cell receptor beta chain was sequenced in a study of post-analysis software for immune sequencing data. For the study at large: The disease courses covered relapsing-remitting, secondary progressive and progressive-relapsing multiple sclerosis.

This clonotype was seen more than once but under ten times. Its antigen remains unknown. General study findings and limits: The study found significantly lower normalized Chao1 diversity in multiple sclerosis patients than in controls.

Included in the TCR beta cDNA libraries were unique molecular identifiers. TCRdb reprocessed the PCR reads with MiXCR, giving one entry per CDR3 protein. This table has roughly 540,000 distinct CDR3 sequences, around 36% appearing once. The TCR was taken from a girl aged 2-17 years with multiple sclerosis. Sequenced: blood.

CDR3 DNA sequence: TGCAGTGCCCCTCCTACCCTCTCTGGGGCCAACGTCCTGACTTTC. Protein sequence: CSAPPTLSGANVLTF. The V call is TRBV20-1, the J call TRBJ2-6; D remains ambiguous. Germline loops: CDR1 DFQATT, CDR2 SNEGSKA (reference sequence). Trimming stripped 6 bases from V and 0 bases from J, with 12 bases between. The CDR3 extends over 15 amino acids.